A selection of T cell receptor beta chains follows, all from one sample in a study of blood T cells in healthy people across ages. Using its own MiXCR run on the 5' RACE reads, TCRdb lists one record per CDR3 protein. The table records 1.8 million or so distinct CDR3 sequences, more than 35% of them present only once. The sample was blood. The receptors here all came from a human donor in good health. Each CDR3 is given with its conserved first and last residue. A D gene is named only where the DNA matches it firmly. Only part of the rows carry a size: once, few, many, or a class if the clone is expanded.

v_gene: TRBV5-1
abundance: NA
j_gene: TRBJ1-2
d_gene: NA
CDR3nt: TGCGCCAGCAGCTTGGCCTATGAGGGGCAGGGGCCTGGCACTAACTATGGCTACACCTTC
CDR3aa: CASSLAYEGQGPGTNYGYTF

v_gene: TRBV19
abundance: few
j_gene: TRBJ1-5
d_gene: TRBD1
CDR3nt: TGTGCCAGTAGTCCTCAGACAGGGATTGGGCATCAGCCCCAGCATTTT
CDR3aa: CASSPQTGIGHQPQHF

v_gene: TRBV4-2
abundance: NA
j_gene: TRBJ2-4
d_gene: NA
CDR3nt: TGTGCCAGCAGCCAAGGGGCGGGGCGGCCAAACATTCAGTACTTC
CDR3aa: CASSQGAGRPNIQYF

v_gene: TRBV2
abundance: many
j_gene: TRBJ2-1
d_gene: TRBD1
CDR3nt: TGTGCCAGCAGTGAACAGGGACAGGGTTCGGCGTTCTTC
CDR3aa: CASSEQGQGSAFF

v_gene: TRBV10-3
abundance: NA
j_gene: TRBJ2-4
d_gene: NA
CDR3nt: TGTGCCATCAGTGATGATCTGGAGGGAGGCATTCAGTACTTC
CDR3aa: CAISDDLEGGIQYF

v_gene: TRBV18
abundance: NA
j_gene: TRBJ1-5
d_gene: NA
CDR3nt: TGTGCCAGCTCACCACGGGACATTAATCAGCCCCAGCATTTT
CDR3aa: CASSPRDINQPQHF

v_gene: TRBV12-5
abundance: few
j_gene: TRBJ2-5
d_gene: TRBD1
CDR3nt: TGTGCTAGTGGTTTGGGGGACAGGGGACCACTAGAGACCCAGTACTTC
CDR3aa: CASGLGDRGPLETQYF

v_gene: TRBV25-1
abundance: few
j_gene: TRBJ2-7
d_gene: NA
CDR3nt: TGTGCCAGCAGGACCCAGGGACACCGCCTCACACACGAGCAGTACTTC
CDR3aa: CASRTQGHRLTHEQYF

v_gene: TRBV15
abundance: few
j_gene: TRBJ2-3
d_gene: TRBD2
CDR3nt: TGTGCCACCAGCAGGTGGGGAACTAGCGACTCTTGGGATACGCAGTATTTT
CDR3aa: CATSRWGTSDSWDTQYF

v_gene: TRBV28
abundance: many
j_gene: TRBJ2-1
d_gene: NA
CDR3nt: TGTGCCAGCAGCAGACTGTACAATGAGCAGTTCTTC
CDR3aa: CASSRLYNEQFF

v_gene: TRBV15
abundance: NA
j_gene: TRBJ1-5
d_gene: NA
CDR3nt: TGTGCCACCAGCAGAGATCGTCAGCCCCAGCATTTT
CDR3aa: CATSRDRQPQHF

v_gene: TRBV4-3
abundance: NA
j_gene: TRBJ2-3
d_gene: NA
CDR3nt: TGCGCCAGCAGCCAAGATGGACAGTTAGATACGCAGTATTTT
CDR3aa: CASSQDGQLDTQYF

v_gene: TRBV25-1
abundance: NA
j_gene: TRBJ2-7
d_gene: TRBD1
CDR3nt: TGTGCCAGCAGTAGGCAGGGGGTGGGCGAGCAGTACTTC
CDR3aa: CASSRQGVGEQYF

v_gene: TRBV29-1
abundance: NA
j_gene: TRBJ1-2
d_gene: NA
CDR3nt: TGCAGCGTCAGCTCCGAAGGGGGGGCCCCCTATGGCTACACCTTC
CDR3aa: CSVSSEGGAPYGYTF

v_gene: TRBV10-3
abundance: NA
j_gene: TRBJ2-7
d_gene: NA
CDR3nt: TGTGCCATCATAGGCTCTAGTGACGAGCAGTACTTC
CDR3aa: CAIIGSSDEQYF

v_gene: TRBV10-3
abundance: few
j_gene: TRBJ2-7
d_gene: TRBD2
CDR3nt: TGTGCCATCAGTGAGTCGGAGCGGGGGACAAACTACGAGCAGTACTTC
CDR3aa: CAISESERGTNYEQYF

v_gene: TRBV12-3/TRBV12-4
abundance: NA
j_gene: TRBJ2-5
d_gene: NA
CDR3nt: TGTGCCAGCAGCGCCCCCGGCGAGGAGACCCAGTACTTC
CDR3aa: CASSAPGEETQYF

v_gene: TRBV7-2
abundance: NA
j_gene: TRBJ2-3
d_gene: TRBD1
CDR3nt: TGTGCCAGCACCCATCGGGACAGCCATACGCAGTATTTT
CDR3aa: CASTHRDSHTQYF

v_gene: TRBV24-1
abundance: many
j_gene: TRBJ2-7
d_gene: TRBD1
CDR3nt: TGTGCCACCAGTGATGCCGGGACAGGGGGATCCTACGAGCAGTACTTC
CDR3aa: CATSDAGTGGSYEQYF

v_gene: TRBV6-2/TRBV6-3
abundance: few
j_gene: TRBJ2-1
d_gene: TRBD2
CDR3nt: TGTGCGATCGCGGGGGGCGTTTACAATGAGCAGTTCTTC
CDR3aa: CAIAGGVYNEQFF

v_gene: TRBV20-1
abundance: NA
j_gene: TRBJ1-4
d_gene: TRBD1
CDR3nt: TGCAGTGCTAGAACTCCGGGACAGGGGAAGGTCTACAATGAAAAACTGTTTTTT
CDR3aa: CSARTPGQGKVYNEKLFF

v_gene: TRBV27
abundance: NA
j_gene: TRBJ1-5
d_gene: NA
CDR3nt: TGTGCCAGCAGTTTTGACATCAATCAGCCCCAGCATTTT
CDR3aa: CASSFDINQPQHF

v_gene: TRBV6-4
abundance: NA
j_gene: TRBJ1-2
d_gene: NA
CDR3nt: TGTGCCAGCAGCCCTACCCCCCACGGTGGGGGAATATATGGCTACACCTTC
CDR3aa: CASSPTPHGGGIYGYTF

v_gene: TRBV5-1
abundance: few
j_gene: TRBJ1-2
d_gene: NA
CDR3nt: TGCGCCAGCAGCTTGGCGGAAGGGTCGAATGGCTACACCTTC
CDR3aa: CASSLAEGSNGYTF

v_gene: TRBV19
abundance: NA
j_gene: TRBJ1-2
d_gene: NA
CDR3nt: TGTGCCAGTACCCTCCGGGGCACAGGCAAGCGCGGCTATGGCTACACCTTC
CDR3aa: CASTLRGTGKRGYGYTF

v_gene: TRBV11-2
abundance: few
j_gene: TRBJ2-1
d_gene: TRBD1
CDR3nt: TGTGCCAGCAGCTTAACACCGGGGACAGGGGTTTATGAGCAGTTCTTC
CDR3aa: CASSLTPGTGVYEQFF

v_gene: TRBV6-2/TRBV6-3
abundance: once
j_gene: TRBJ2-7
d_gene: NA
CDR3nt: TGTGCCAGCAGTTACACTCCCGGGACCTCATTGGAGCAGTACTTC
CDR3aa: CASSYTPGTSLEQYF

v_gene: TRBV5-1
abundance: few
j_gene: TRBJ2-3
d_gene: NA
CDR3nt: TGCGCCAGCACCTTATCCGGCTCGGGGGGCACAGATACGCAGTATTTT
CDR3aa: CASTLSGSGGTDTQYF

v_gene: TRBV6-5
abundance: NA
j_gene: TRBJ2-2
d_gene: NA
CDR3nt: TGTGCCAGCAGGAAGGCAGGGGATATCGGGGAGCTGTTTTTT
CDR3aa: CASRKAGDIGELFF

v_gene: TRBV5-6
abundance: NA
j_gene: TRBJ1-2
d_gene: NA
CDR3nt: TGTGCCAGCAGCTTGAAATTTGGCAGTGGCTACACCTTC
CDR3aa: CASSLKFGSGYTF

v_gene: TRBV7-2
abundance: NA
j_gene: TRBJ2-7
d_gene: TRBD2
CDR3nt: TGTGCCAGCAGCTACAGGACGGGGGACTACGAGCAGTGCTTC
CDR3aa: CASSYRTGDYEQCF

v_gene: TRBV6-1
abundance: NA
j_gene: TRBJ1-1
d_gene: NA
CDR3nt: TGTGCCAGCAGGTCGGGGATCACTGAAGCTTTCTTT
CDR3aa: CASRSGITEAFF

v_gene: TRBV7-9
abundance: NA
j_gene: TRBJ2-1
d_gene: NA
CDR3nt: TGTGCCAGTCTTCAAGACTCCTACAATGAGCAGTTCTTC
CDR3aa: CASLQDSYNEQFF

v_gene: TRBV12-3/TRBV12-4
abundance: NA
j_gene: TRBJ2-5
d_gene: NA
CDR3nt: TGTGCCAGCAGCCCAAATCGGGGATCCCTGGGAGAGACCCAGTACTTC
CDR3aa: CASSPNRGSLGETQYF

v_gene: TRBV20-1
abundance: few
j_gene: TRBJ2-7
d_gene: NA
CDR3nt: TGCAGTGCTACGACAGATTACGAGCAGTACTTC
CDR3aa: CSATTDYEQYF

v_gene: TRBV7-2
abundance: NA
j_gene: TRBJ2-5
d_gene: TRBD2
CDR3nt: TGTGCCAGCAGCTCGGTGCTAGCGGGGGGTGGAGAGACCCAGTACTTC
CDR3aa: CASSSVLAGGGETQYF

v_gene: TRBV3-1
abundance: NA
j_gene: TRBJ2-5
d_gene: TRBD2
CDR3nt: TGTGCCAGCAGCCAAGTTGGTAGCGGGGGGCCGGAGACCCAGTACTTC
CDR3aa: CASSQVGSGGPETQYF

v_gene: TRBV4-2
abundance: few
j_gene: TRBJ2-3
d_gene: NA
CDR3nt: TGTGCCAGCAGCCAAGTTGAGGTCGGGACCACAGATACGCAGTATTTT
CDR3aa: CASSQVEVGTTDTQYF

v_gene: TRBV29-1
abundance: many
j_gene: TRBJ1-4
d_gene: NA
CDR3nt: TGCAGCGTTAGGGGAAATGAAAAACTGTTTTTT
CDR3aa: CSVRGNEKLFF

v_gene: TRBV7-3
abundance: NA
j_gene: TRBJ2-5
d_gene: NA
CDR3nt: TGTGCCAGCAGCTCGGTACACCAAGAGACCCAGTACTTC
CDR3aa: CASSSVHQETQYF